These 26 T cell receptor beta chains came from one sample sequenced in a study of OX40 agonist ivuxolimab in advanced cancers. Data came from immunoSEQ multiplex PCR; TCRdb stores just in-frame clones and leaves some out. The repertoire holds 51,000 or so clones, with 79% as singletons. This sample comprised CD4+ or CD8+ T cells sorted from blood, obtained in a trial of the OX40 agonist ivuxolimab. All receptors come from an adult with an advanced solid tumor such as melanoma, head and neck, liver or kidney cancer.

V usage is TRBV5-6 and J usage is TRBJ1-1; 8 bases align to TRBD1. The germline V gene encodes CDR1 SGHDT and CDR2 YYEEEE. CDR3 size: 15 residues. Trimming took 4 bases from V and 1 from J; bases not matched to a gene: 6. CDR3 bases: TGTGCCAGCAGCGTATGGGACAGGTCGAACACTGAAGCTTTCTTT. The encoded protein is CASSVWDRSNTEAFF.

The chain combines TRBV14 with TRBJ1-1, with TRBD1 as a possible D gene (5 bases). Germline V gene data show CDR1 as SGHDN and CDR2 as FVKESK. The CDR3 extends over 14 amino acids. Trimming removed 1 base from V and 5 bases from J, with 11 bases in between. The DNA of the CDR3 is TGTGCCAGCAGCCAAGCGGGGGGTATTACTGAAGCTTTCTTT. The encoded protein is CASSQAGGITEAFF.

This clone came up a few times. The V and J genes are TRBV10-3 and TRBJ2-7; either TRBD1 or TRBD2 may fit D (6 bases each). Germline values: CDR1 ENHRY, CDR2 SYGVKD. Trimming removed 4 bases at V and 1 base at J, with 17 bases between. The CDR3 is 16 residues long. The CDR3 protein is CAISALTGAGSYEQYF. CDR3 bases: TGTGCCATCAGTGCCCTCACGGGGGCAGGGTCCTACGAGCAGTACTTC.

The chain couples TRBV7-8 to TRBJ2-3, with TRBD2 matching over 10 bases. The ends lost 5 bases at V and 4 bases at J; junction bases unmatched: 9. The CDR3 is made up of 16 amino acids. Germline-derived CDR1 and CDR2 are SGHVS and FQNEAQ. This chain's CDR3 is CASSKLSGGAADTQYF. CDR3 DNA sequence: TGTGCCAGCAGCAAACTGAGCGGGGGGGCTGCAGATACGCAGTATTTT.

The chain employs TRBV5-1 and TRBJ2-4; no clear D gene. Germline assignment: CDR1 SGHRS and CDR2 YFSETQ. The V gene lost 0 bases and the J gene lost 0 bases, with 10 bases spanning the gap. The CDR3 loop spans 16 amino acids. CDR3 loop: CASSLEGQLAKNIQYF. The CDR3 coding sequence is TGCGCCAGCAGCTTGGAGGGCCAGCTAGCCAAAAACATTCAGTACTTC.

V and J are TRBV7-8 and TRBJ1-4; no firm D call. The CDR3 covers 15 residues. V was trimmed by 2 bases and J by 7 bases, leaving 14 bases between them. CDR1 is SGHVS and CDR2 is FQNEAQ in the germline V gene. In DNA form, the CDR3 reads TGTGCCAGCAGCTTAATTGGGTTGAATGGTGAAAAACTGTTTTTT. Its translation: CASSLIGLNGEKLFF.

This chain links TRBV5-1 with TRBJ2-4; 8 bases fit TRBD1. The V segment lost 4 bases and the J segment 2 bases; nucleotides outside the gene matches: 5. This CDR3 region has 15 residues. The germline V gene encodes CDR1 SGHRS and CDR2 YFSETQ. The CDR3 sequence is CASSPGGGTKNIQYF. CDR3 DNA: TGCGCCAGCAGCCCAGGGGGCGGGACCAAAAACATTCAGTACTTC.

This clone has just a few counts. The chain carries TRBV11-3 and TRBJ2-2; no clear D gene. Germline values: CDR1 SGHNT, CDR2 YENEEA. V lost 1 base, J lost 6 bases, and 3 bases lay in between. The CDR3 sequence is 12 residues long. The CDR3 spells CASSLVPGELFF. CDR3 bases: TGTGCCAGCAGCTTAGTCCCCGGGGAGCTGTTTTTT.

The chain couples TRBV6-6 to TRBJ2-1; TRBD1 aligns across 8 bases. V was clipped by 2 bases and J by 5 bases; unmatched bases: 5. The CDR3 loop spans 15 amino acids. Germline V CDR1 and CDR2: MNHNY, SVGAGI (reference sequence). The CDR3 coding sequence is TGTGCCAGCAGTTACAGACAGGGGAACGACAATGAGCAGTTCTTC. Protein sequence: CASSYRQGNDNEQFF.

This rearrangement joins TRBV7-2 to TRBJ1-2; 8 positions match TRBD1. The CDR3 spans 12 residues. The V gene end was trimmed by 5 bases and the J gene end by 7 bases; junction bases not matched to a gene: 3. The germline gives CDR1 SGHTA, CDR2 FQGNSA. The CDR3 reads CASSPDRGGYTF. CDR3 nucleotide sequence: TGTGCCAGCAGCCCAGACAGGGGTGGCTACACCTTC.

This clone has only a few counts. This chain links TRBV2 with TRBJ1-5; D remains ambiguous. CDR1 is SNHLY, CDR2 FYNNEI, per germline. V lost 2 bases and J 9 bases, leaving 17 bases between the germline ends. The CDR3 runs to 15 residues. The CDR3 sequence is CASSEYKGYGRPQHF. CDR3 sequence (DNA): TGTGCCAGCAGTGAATACAAGGGATACGGGAGGCCCCAGCATTTT.

The genes are TRBV18 and TRBJ2-3; 7 positions match TRBD1. V trimming: 0 bases; J trimming: 3 bases; junction bases outside the gene matches: 3. The CDR3 loop spans 15 amino acids. Per the germline V gene, CDR1 is KGHSH and CDR2 is LQKENI. CDR3 in DNA: TGTGCCAGCTCACCACCGACAGGGTGGACAGATACGCAGTATTTT. It translates to CASSPPTGWTDTQYF.

This clone was found once. The rearrangement joins TRBV5-8 to TRBJ2-1; D remains ambiguous. The V and J ends lost 1 base and 2 bases respectively, with 7 bases between them. The CDR3 spans 14 residues. Germline V gene lookup returns CDR1 SGHTS and CDR2 YDEGEE. The CDR3 region has the DNA TGTGCCAGCAGCTTGTACTGGCCCTACAATGAGCAGTTCTTC. This translates into CASSLYWPYNEQFF.

The rearrangement links TRBV7-2 to TRBJ2-1; D unclear. Germline CDR1 and CDR2: SGHTA and FQGNSA. V lost 1 base and J 6 bases, leaving 4 bases between the germline ends. The CDR3 sequence is 12 residues long. The chain's CDR3 is CASSLVRNEQFF. DNA of the CDR3: TGTGCCAGCAGCTTAGTCCGCAATGAGCAGTTCTTC.

The gene calls are TRBV29-1 and TRBJ2-5, with no clear D. The CDR3 totals 11 residues. Trimming removed 3 bases from V and 1 base from J, with 3 bases in between. CDR1 and CDR2 (germline): SQVTM, ANQGSEA. The CDR3 coding sequence is TGCAGCGTTGAGCCCCAAGAGACCCAGTACTTC. The encoded protein is CSVEPQETQYF.

V gene TRBV28 combines with J gene TRBJ1-1; 9 positions match TRBD1. Germline CDR1 and CDR2: MDHEN and SYDVKM. The CDR3 consists of 15 residues. V trimming: 4 bases; J trimming: 5 bases; junction bases outside the gene matches: 8. This CDR3 reads CASSSQETGGTEAFF. In nucleotides, the CDR3 is TGTGCCAGCAGTTCGCAGGAGACAGGGGGAACTGAAGCTTTCTTT.

The rearrangement joins TRBV21-1 to TRBJ2-7; the DNA was not used to check the table's D call, TRBD2. TRBV21-1 is a pseudogene segment. The CDR3 extends over 17 amino acids. For the CDR3, the DNA is TGTGCCAGCAGCCCCGAGGCCTGGAAAAATACCAACTACGAGCAGTACTTC. As protein: CASSPEAWKNTNYEQYF.

A few counts support this clone. The chain couples TRBV18 to TRBJ2-7; the match to TRBD2 covers 13 bases. In germline, CDR1 is KGHSH, CDR2 LQKENI. Trimming took 3 bases from V and 6 from J; bases not matched to a gene: 5. The CDR3 is 15 residues long. The CDR3 DNA reads TGTGCCAGCTCACCTAGGACTAGCGGGAGTATCGAGCAGTACTTC. Translation gives CASSPRTSGSIEQYF.

This chain uses TRBV7-9 with TRBJ1-6; the D gene is possibly TRBD1 (5 bases). Germline V gene lookup returns CDR1 SEHNR and CDR2 FQNEAQ (reference sequence). The CDR3 has 16 amino acids. Trimming pared 4 bases from V and 5 bases from J, leaving 15 bases between. This chain's CDR3 is CASSSDQGADNSPLHF. CDR3 in DNA: TGTGCCAGCAGCTCCGACCAGGGTGCCGATAATTCACCCCTCCACTTT.

The chain has TRBV19 and TRBJ1-5; a possible D gene is TRBD1 (5 bases). The ends were cut back, 3 bases at V and 4 bases at J, with 7 bases in the middle. CDR3 length equals 13 residues. CDR1 and CDR2 (germline): LNHDA, SQIVND (reference sequence). The CDR3: CASSMKGNQPQHF. CDR3 coding DNA: TGTGCCAGTAGTATGAAGGGGAATCAGCCCCAGCATTTT.

V is TRBV21-1 and J is TRBJ2-1; whether TRBD2, the table's D call, matches the DNA was not checked. TRBV21-1 corresponds to a pseudogene. CDR3 length: 17 residues. The CDR3 region has the DNA TGTGCCAGCAGCAAATGGACTAGCGGGCGACCTTACAATGAGCAGTTCTTC. This gives the protein CASSKWTSGRPYNEQFF.

This clone was counted once. The CDR3 sequence is CASSFLDTEAFF. The CDR3 DNA follows: TGTGCCAGCAGCTTTCTAGACACTGAAGCTTTCTTT. The genes are TRBV7-9 and TRBJ1-1; D ambiguous. Per the germline V gene, CDR1 is SEHNR and CDR2 is FQNEAQ (reference sequence). The V and J ends lost 3 bases and 3 bases respectively, with 5 bases between them. The CDR3 is 12 amino acids.

The chain links TRBV4-3 to TRBJ2-1; 7 nucleotides match TRBD2. This CDR3 region has 16 residues. CDR1 and CDR2 (germline): LGHNA, YSLEER. With 1 base clipped from V and 3 bases from J, the junction kept 6 bases outside the gene matches. Written as DNA, the CDR3 is TGCGCCAGCAGCCAAGCGCCCAGCGGGGACTACAATGAGCAGTTCTTC. It is translated as CASSQAPSGDYNEQFF.

The chain combines TRBV9 with TRBJ2-3; 11 positions agree with TRBD2. The CDR3 is 18 residues long. The V gene's germline CDR1 is SGDLS and CDR2 YYNGEE. Trimming cost V 0 bases and J 0 bases; bases outside gene matches: 6. The DNA of the CDR3 is TGTGCCAGCAGCGTAGGTCCTAGCGGGGGGCTCAGCACAGATACGCAGTATTTT. Translating it yields CASSVGPSGGLSTDTQYF.

This clone was observed a single time. In nucleotides, the CDR3 is TGTGCCAGCAGCTCACAACAGGGCTATGGCTACACCTTC. Translating it yields CASSSQQGYGYTF. V usage is TRBV7-2 and J usage is TRBJ1-2, with D perhaps matching TRBD1 (6 bases). The V and J ends lost 4 bases and 4 bases respectively, with 10 bases between them. The CDR3 totals 13 residues. Germline V gene data show CDR1 as SGHTA and CDR2 as FQGNSA.

The chain recombines TRBV9 with TRBJ2-6; tentatively, D is TRBD1 (6 bases). Trimming left V 0 bases short and J 2 bases short, with 9 bases between. There are 16 residues in the CDR3. The V gene's germline CDR1 is SGDLS and CDR2 YYNGEE. Here the CDR3 DNA reads TGTGCCAGCAGCGTAGCCCCAGGGGCTGGGGCCAACGTCCTGACTTTC. Translated, it gives CASSVAPGAGANVLTF.